This is a list of T cell receptor beta chains from one sample in a study of cytomegalovirus exposure and HLA in healthy donors. Sequenced by immunoSEQ multiplex PCR; TCRdb stores in-frame clones only, minus some. Found here are 180,000 or so clones, about 79% of them singletons; the top ten hold around an eighth. Sequenced material: PBMCs. The receptors derive from a man over 45 in good health and CMV-seropositive. Both conserved end residues are part of each CDR3. D genes are given only for firm matches. Some rows mark clone size as missing; the rest say once, few, many or name a class of expanded clone.

NA,TRBD1,TRBV2,TRBJ2-2,TGTGCCAGCAGAGCCGACAGGGCCGGAGGCGGGGAGCTGTTTTTT,CASRADRAGGGELFF
NA,TRBD1,TRBV28,TRBJ2-6,TGTGCCAGCAGTTTAGGTTGGGACAGGGCTGGGGCCAACGTCCTGACTTTC,CASSLGWDRAGANVLTF
once,TRBD1,TRBV2,TRBJ1-2,TGTGCCAGCAGGCAGTCGGGACAGGGGCGGTCGGGCTACACCTTC,CASRQSGQGRSGYTF
NA,TRBD1,TRBV5-1,TRBJ1-1,TGCGCCAGCAGCGCCGGACAGGTGAACACTGAAGCTTTCTTT,CASSAGQVNTEAFF
NA,NA,TRBV27,TRBJ1-6,TGTGCCAGCAGTTTAGCGGGGGTCGGTTCACCCCTCCACTTT,CASSLAGVGSPLHF
few,TRBD2,TRBV7-2,TRBJ2-3,TGTGCCAGCAGCTTAGTGGGGACTAGAGAAATAAATACGCAGTATTTT,CASSLVGTREINTQYF
NA,TRBD2,TRBV5-1,TRBJ2-1,TGCGCCAGCAGCTTCACTAGCGGGGGGGCCGTGGATGAGCAGTTCTTC,CASSFTSGGAVDEQFF
NA,TRBD1,TRBV27,TRBJ2-2,TGTGCCAGCAGATTCTTCGACAGGGGGGGCACCGGGGAGCTGTTTTTT,CASRFFDRGGTGELFF
NA,TRBD1,TRBV6-5,TRBJ1-6,TGTGCCAGCAGCTACCACGGACAGGGATATTCACCCCTCCACTTT,CASSYHGQGYSPLHF
once,NA,TRBV4-3,TRBJ2-3,TGCGCCAGCAGCCAAGGACATAGTACCGCAGATACGCAGTATTTT,CASSQGHSTADTQYF
NA,NA,TRBV28,TRBJ2-3,TGTGCCAGCAGTTTAGACAGACTCACTGCTAGCACAGATACGCAGTATTTT,CASSLDRLTASTDTQYF
NA,TRBD1,TRBV4-2,TRBJ1-3,TGTGCCAGCAGCCAAGACCCGCCAGGGGGCGGTGGAAACACCATATATTTT,CASSQDPPGGGGNTIYF
few,NA,TRBV7-2,TRBJ2-7,TGTGCCAGCAGCTTAAGCGCAGACTCCTACGAGCAGTACTTC,CASSLSADSYEQYF
NA,NA,TRBV6-5,TRBJ1-5,TGTGCCAGCAGTTACTCGAGGAGGGGTGGTCAGCCCCAGCATTTT,CASSYSRRGGQPQHF
NA,NA,TRBV9,TRBJ1-2,TGTGCCAGCAGCGTAGCTTCCGGGGTAAACTATGGCTACACCTTC,CASSVASGVNYGYTF
NA,TRBD1,TRBV5-1,TRBJ1-2,TGCGCCAGCAGCCCGGGACAGAACTATGGCTACACCTTC,CASSPGQNYGYTF
few,NA,TRBV4-1,TRBJ1-5,TGCGCCAGCAGCCATGACACTGGGTACCAGCATTTT,CASSHDTGYQHF
NA,NA,TRBV28,TRBJ2-1,TGTGCCAGCAGTTCCCCTAGCGACCTGAGCTCCTACAATGAGCAGTTCTTC,CASSSPSDLSSYNEQFF
NA,TRBD1,TRBV5-6,TRBJ2-7,TGTGCCAGCAGCTTGACCAGGGGGCGTGGGGAGCAGTACTTC,CASSLTRGRGEQYF
NA,NA,TRBV6-1,TRBJ1-4,TGTGCCAGCTCCACAGGGTGGGAAAAACTGTTTTTT,CASSTGWEKLFF
NA,TRBD1,TRBV6-1,TRBJ2-3,TGTGCCAGCAGTGGGGGACAGGGCACAGATACGCAGTATTTT,CASSGGQGTDTQYF
NA,NA,TRBV9,TRBJ2-6,TGTGCCAGCAGCATTGCAGGTTCTGGGGCCAACGTCCTGACTTTC,CASSIAGSGANVLTF
NA,NA,TRBV15,TRBJ1-5,TGTGCCACCAGCAGAGATCTCGGGAATCAGCCCCAGCATTTT,CATSRDLGNQPQHF
NA,NA,TRBV4-3,TRBJ2-2,TGCGCCAGCAGCCAAGGACTAGTAGACACCGGGGAGCTGTTTTTT,CASSQGLVDTGELFF
NA,TRBD1,TRBV14,TRBJ1-2,TGTGCCAGCAGCCCACAGGGGACCTATGGCTACACCTTC,CASSPQGTYGYTF
NA,TRBD1,TRBV4-3,TRBJ1-4,TGCGCCAGCAGCCCACTTGGGGGGACAGGGAATGAAAAACTGTTTTTT,CASSPLGGTGNEKLFF
NA,NA,TRBV4-2,TRBJ1-1,TGTGCCAGCAGACAAGGAAGGGGAACTGAAGCTTTCTTT,CASRQGRGTEAFF
NA,TRBD2,TRBV5-1,TRBJ2-1,TGCGCCAGCAGTCAACTAGCGGGGGGAAACAATGAGCAGTTCTTC,CASSQLAGGNNEQFF
NA,NA,TRBV30,TRBJ1-6,TGTGCCTGGACTTCGGGCTATAATTCACCCCTCCACTTT,CAWTSGYNSPLHF
NA,NA,TRBV7-7,TRBJ1-1,TGTGCCAGCAGCGCCGCGCAAGGAGTTTCCCCGAACACTGAAGCTTTCTTT,CASSAAQGVSPNTEAFF
NA,NA,TRBV4-3,TRBJ2-3,TGCGCCAGCAGCCAAGATCTTACGCTAGGTTCGGATACGCAGTATTTT,CASSQDLTLGSDTQYF
NA,TRBD2,TRBV14,TRBJ2-2,TGTGCCAGCAGCCAAGACGCGACTAGCGAGCTCACCGGGGAGCTGTTTTTT,CASSQDATSELTGELFF
few,TRBD2,TRBV5-4,TRBJ2-7,TGTGCCAGCAGCTTGGGGACTAGCGGCGAGCAGTACTTC,CASSLGTSGEQYF
once,TRBD1,TRBV27,TRBJ1-2,TGTGCCAGCAGTTCTTTGGACAGGGGATATGGCTACACCTTC,CASSSLDRGYGYTF
NA,TRBD1,TRBV7-2,TRBJ2-5,TGTGCCAGTTTAGGGGACAGGGGAGAGACCCAGTACTTC,CASLGDRGETQYF
NA,NA,TRBV5-1,TRBJ2-3,TGCGCCAGCAGCTTGGCTGGCAATACGCAGTATTTT,CASSLAGNTQYF
once,TRBD2,TRBV10-3,TRBJ2-3,TGTGCCATCAGTCGGGGGGAGAAAGATACGCAGTATTTT,CAISRGEKDTQYF
NA,TRBD2,TRBV7-3,TRBJ2-3,TGTGCCAGCAGCGTGAGCGGGGGCCAGAGCACAGATACGCAGTATTTT,CASSVSGGQSTDTQYF
NA,TRBD1,TRBV4-3,TRBJ1-1,TGCGCCAGCGTCGCACACAGGGGGCTTACTGAAGCTTTCTTT,CASVAHRGLTEAFF
many,NA,TRBV6-5,TRBJ2-7,TGTGCCAGCAGTTACTCGTACAGGGCCTCCTACGAGCAGTACTTC,CASSYSYRASYEQYF
once,NA,TRBV6-1,TRBJ2-5,TGTGCCAGCAGTGAACACCAGGGTCAAGAGACCCAGTACTTC,CASSEHQGQETQYF
NA,NA,TRBV5-6,TRBJ1-5,TGTGCCAGTAAACGTCGGGCAGGGAGCAATCAGCCCCAGCATTTT,CASKRRAGSNQPQHF
NA,TRBD2,TRBV4-2,TRBJ2-1,TGTGCCAGCAGCCAGCTGGGGAGCGGGGACTACAATGAGCAGTTCTTC,CASSQLGSGDYNEQFF
NA,TRBD1,TRBV11-2,TRBJ2-3,TGTGCCAGCAGCCACAGGGGGCATACAGACACAGATACGCAGTATTTT,CASSHRGHTDTDTQYF
NA,TRBD1,TRBV11-2,TRBJ2-3,TGTGCCAGCAGCCTCGGACAGGGGAGGACGGATACGCAGTATTTT,CASSLGQGRTDTQYF
NA,NA,TRBV28,TRBJ1-2,TGTGCCAGCAGTTTTCGCGACTATGGCTACACCTTC,CASSFRDYGYTF